These T cell receptor beta chains were read from a single sample in a study of cytomegalovirus exposure and HLA in healthy donors. Using immunoSEQ multiplex PCR, the repertoire was profiled, and TCRdb retains in-frame clones only, with some absent. The sample consists of more than 85,000 clones, 73% of them appearing once. Sequenced sample: PBMCs. The origin of the receptors is a man in his forties in good health and CMV-seronegative. The CDR3 runs from the conserved cysteine through the conserved F or W. Fields, in order: clone size, J gene, V gene, D gene, CDR3 protein, CDR3 DNA. A D gene is named only where the DNA matches it firmly. Size values are once, few and many counts, or a class for expanded clones, and some rows have none.

size: -; J: TRBJ2-5; V: TRBV19; D: TRBD1; CDR3: CASSTPDRGLEETQYF; DNA: TGTGCCAGTAGTACCCCGGACAGGGGGTTGGAAGAGACCCAGTACTTC
size: -; J: TRBJ1-3; V: TRBV9; D: -; CDR3: CASSVDQGKAGNTIYF; DNA: TGTGCCAGCAGCGTAGACCAGGGAAAAGCTGGAAACACCATATATTTT
size: -; J: TRBJ2-3; V: TRBV5-1; D: TRBD2; CDR3: CASSLGTSGGGTDTQYF; DNA: TGCGCCAGCAGCTTGGGGACTAGCGGGGGTGGAACAGATACGCAGTATTTT
size: -; J: TRBJ1-4; V: TRBV5-6; D: -; CDR3: CASSRRDIGEKLFF; DNA: TGTGCCAGCAGCCGCCGGGACATAGGGGAAAAACTGTTTTTT
size: -; J: TRBJ2-3; V: TRBV28; D: -; CDR3: CASTPALGADTQYF; DNA: TGTGCCAGCACCCCGGCCCTCGGGGCAGATACGCAGTATTTT
size: -; J: TRBJ1-6; V: TRBV4-1; D: TRBD1; CDR3: CASSQAGGGSPLHF; DNA: TGCGCCAGCAGCCAGGCAGGGGGCGGATCACCCCTCCACTTT
size: -; J: TRBJ2-7; V: TRBV5-6; D: -; CDR3: CASSSGAHSSYEQYF; DNA: TGTGCCAGCAGCTCAGGGGCCCATAGCTCCTACGAGCAGTACTTC
size: -; J: TRBJ1-2; V: TRBV6-5; D: TRBD1; CDR3: CASSRDRVFYGYTF; DNA: TGTGCCAGCAGTCGGGACAGGGTATTCTATGGCTACACCTTC
size: -; J: TRBJ2-7; V: TRBV5-1; D: TRBD2; CDR3: CASSLNGGYYEQYF; DNA: TGCGCCAGCAGCTTGAACGGGGGGTACTACGAGCAGTACTTC
size: -; J: TRBJ1-1; V: TRBV5-8; D: TRBD1; CDR3: CASSLGQGRTEAFF; DNA: TGTGCCAGCAGCCTGGGACAGGGAAGGACTGAAGCTTTCTTT
size: many; J: TRBJ1-2; V: TRBV5-1; D: TRBD1; CDR3: CASSLGQGSGNGYTF; DNA: TGCGCCAGCAGTTTGGGACAGGGGTCAGGGAATGGCTACACCTTC
size: -; J: TRBJ2-3; V: TRBV29-1; D: -; CDR3: CSVEAPSTDTQYF; DNA: TGCAGCGTTGAAGCCCCTAGCACAGATACGCAGTATTTT
size: -; J: TRBJ1-6; V: TRBV11-2; D: -; CDR3: CASSQSYPRPLHF; DNA: TGTGCCAGCAGCCAATCTTACCCCAGGCCCCTCCACTTT
size: -; J: TRBJ2-2; V: TRBV7-2; D: TRBD2; CDR3: CASSFTSGGASGELFF; DNA: TGTGCCAGCAGCTTTACTAGCGGGGGGGCTTCCGGGGAGCTGTTTTTT
size: -; J: TRBJ1-3; V: TRBV4-3; D: -; CDR3: CASSQLGGRAASGNTIYF; DNA: TGCGCCAGCAGCCAACTAGGGGGAAGGGCTGCCTCTGGAAACACCATATATTTT
size: -; J: TRBJ2-1; V: TRBV30; D: -; CDR3: CAWSGSYNEQFF; DNA: TGTGCCTGGAGTGGGAGTTACAATGAGCAGTTCTTC
size: -; J: TRBJ1-5; V: TRBV4-1; D: -; CDR3: CASSQDRWETGQPQHF; DNA: TGCGCCAGCAGCCAAGATCGGTGGGAGACGGGTCAGCCCCAGCATTTT
size: -; J: TRBJ1-4; V: TRBV18; D: -; CDR3: CASSPRTATNEKLFF; DNA: TGTGCCAGCTCACCTAGGACAGCCACTAATGAAAAACTGTTTTTT
size: -; J: TRBJ2-7; V: TRBV7-8; D: -; CDR3: CASSLGREYEQYF; DNA: TGTGCCAGCAGCTTAGGTCGGGAATACGAGCAGTACTTC
size: -; J: TRBJ1-1; V: TRBV5-1; D: -; CDR3: CASSYLGRMDTEAFF; DNA: TGCGCCAGCAGCTACTTGGGGCGTATGGACACTGAAGCTTTCTTT
size: -; J: TRBJ2-7; V: TRBV11-2; D: -; CDR3: CASSQPGLEGLEQYF; DNA: TGTGCCAGCAGCCAACCGGGACTGGAGGGGCTCGAGCAGTACTTC
size: -; J: TRBJ2-7; V: TRBV9; D: -; CDR3: CASSVGDSTYEQYF; DNA: TGTGCCAGCAGCGTAGGAGACTCTACCTACGAGCAGTACTTC
size: -; J: TRBJ1-1; V: TRBV28; D: -; CDR3: CASSLSRVGRRTEAFF; DNA: TGTGCCAGCAGTTTATCCAGGGTAGGCAGACGTACTGAAGCTTTCTTT
size: -; J: TRBJ2-3; V: TRBV28; D: -; CDR3: CASRTAGGTDTQYF; DNA: TGTGCCAGCAGGACGGCAGGGGGCACAGATACGCAGTATTTT
size: -; J: TRBJ2-2; V: TRBV5-1; D: -; CDR3: CASSLAGTNTGELFF; DNA: TGCGCCAGCAGCTTGGCCGGGACAAACACCGGGGAGCTGTTTTTT
size: few; J: TRBJ2-2; V: TRBV4-1; D: TRBD1; CDR3: CASSLKYAPGQITGELFF; DNA: TGCGCCAGCAGCCTCAAGTATGCCCCGGGACAGATCACCGGGGAGCTGTTTTTT
size: -; J: TRBJ1-2; V: TRBV4-3; D: -; CDR3: CASSQDKAGNGYTF; DNA: TGCGCCAGCAGCCAAGATAAGGCAGGGAATGGCTACACCTTC
size: -; J: TRBJ2-2; V: TRBV6-5; D: -; CDR3: CASSEADTGELFF; DNA: TGTGCCAGCAGTGAAGCCGACACCGGGGAGCTGTTTTTT
size: -; J: TRBJ2-2; V: TRBV27; D: -; CDR3: CASSLGAGIHTGELFF; DNA: TGTGCCAGCAGTTTAGGGGCGGGGATACACACCGGGGAGCTGTTTTTT
size: -; J: TRBJ2-1; V: TRBV4-1; D: -; CDR3: CASSQVEGGNEQFF; DNA: TGCGCCAGCAGCCAAGTCGAGGGTGGCAATGAGCAGTTCTTC
size: -; J: TRBJ2-7; V: TRBV7-9; D: -; CDR3: CASSLAAQASYEQYF; DNA: TGTGCCAGCAGCTTAGCAGCTCAGGCCTCCTACGAGCAGTACTTC
size: -; J: TRBJ2-7; V: TRBV11-2; D: TRBD1; CDR3: CASSLEPGQYYEQYF; DNA: TGTGCCAGCAGCTTAGAGCCGGGACAGTACTACGAGCAGTACTTC
size: -; J: TRBJ2-5; V: TRBV25-1; D: TRBD1; CDR3: CASSVTGTGVETQYF; DNA: TGTGCCAGCAGTGTCACCGGGACAGGGGTCGAGACCCAGTACTTC
size: -; J: TRBJ2-7; V: TRBV7-6; D: -; CDR3: CASRALQRKGNDPYEQYF; DNA: TGTGCCAGCAGGGCTCTCCAGAGGAAGGGGAATGATCCCTACGAGCAGTACTTC
size: few; J: TRBJ2-1; V: TRBV19; D: TRBD2; CDR3: CASSPRLAGGPGNEQFF; DNA: TGTGCCAGTAGTCCACGACTAGCGGGGGGGCCGGGGAATGAGCAGTTCTTC
size: -; J: TRBJ1-1; V: TRBV4-2; D: -; CDR3: CASSQDPYRDAEAFF; DNA: TGTGCCAGCAGCCAAGATCCCTACAGGGACGCTGAAGCTTTCTTT
size: once; J: TRBJ1-2; V: TRBV4-3; D: TRBD1; CDR3: CASSLLTGGNSYTF; DNA: TGCGCCAGCAGCCTACTAACAGGGGGCAATAGCTACACCTTC
size: -; J: TRBJ2-7; V: TRBV7-9; D: -; CDR3: CASSPGEHYEQYF; DNA: TGTGCCAGCAGCCCCGGGGAACACTACGAGCAGTACTTC
size: -; J: TRBJ2-6; V: TRBV5-1; D: TRBD1; CDR3: CASSLDGTGYGGANVLTF; DNA: TGCGCCAGCAGCTTGGATGGGACAGGGTATGGTGGGGCCAACGTCCTGACTTTC
size: few; J: TRBJ2-5; V: TRBV9; D: TRBD2; CDR3: CASSTDLAGGETQYF; DNA: TGTGCCAGCAGCACCGACCTAGCGGGGGGAGAGACCCAGTACTTC
size: -; J: TRBJ1-6; V: TRBV12-5; D: TRBD1; CDR3: CASGLGQGAGSPLHF; DNA: TGTGCTAGTGGTTTGGGACAGGGGGCAGGATCACCCCTCCACTTT
size: -; J: TRBJ2-1; V: TRBV27; D: TRBD1; CDR3: CASSSGTGGTGEQFF; DNA: TGTGCCAGCAGTTCTGGGACAGGGGGCACGGGTGAGCAGTTCTTC
size: -; J: TRBJ2-2; V: TRBV4-3; D: TRBD1; CDR3: CASSQELVRTGMTGELFF; DNA: TGCGCCAGCAGCCAAGAGCTTGTTAGGACAGGGATGACCGGGGAGCTGTTTTTT
size: -; J: TRBJ1-1; V: TRBV19; D: -; CDR3: CASSSFVSDTEAFF; DNA: TGTGCCAGTAGTTCCTTCGTTTCGGACACTGAAGCTTTCTTT
size: -; J: TRBJ1-2; V: TRBV6-1; D: -; CDR3: CASSSGGGGENGYTF; DNA: TGTGCCAGCAGTTCCGGGGGCGGGGGGGAAAATGGCTACACCTTC
size: -; J: TRBJ1-5; V: TRBV30; D: -; CDR3: CAWCRAENQPQHF; DNA: TGTGCCTGGTGCAGGGCGGAGAACCAGCCCCAGCATTTT
size: -; J: TRBJ1-1; V: TRBV4-3; D: -; CDR3: CASSQDTGTEAFF; DNA: TGCGCCAGCAGCCAAGATACGGGCACTGAAGCTTTCTTT
size: once; J: TRBJ2-2; V: TRBV6-5; D: TRBD1; CDR3: CASSYSGTANTGELFF; DNA: TGTGCCAGCAGTTACTCCGGGACAGCTAACACCGGGGAGCTGTTTTTT
size: few; J: TRBJ2-7; V: TRBV6-1; D: -; CDR3: CASKGGDTVYEQYF; DNA: TGTGCCAGCAAGGGTGGGGACACCGTCTACGAGCAGTACTTC
size: few; J: TRBJ1-1; V: TRBV30; D: -; CDR3: CAWSDPTRTEAFF; DNA: TGTGCCTGGAGTGACCCAACGAGGACTGAAGCTTTCTTT
size: -; J: TRBJ1-4; V: TRBV28; D: -; CDR3: CASSSRAGDNEKLFF; DNA: TGTGCCAGCAGCTCTAGGGCAGGGGATAATGAAAAACTGTTTTTT
size: -; J: TRBJ2-7; V: TRBV6-6; D: -; CDR3: CASSYWQGSEQYF; DNA: TGTGCCAGCAGTTACTGGCAGGGCAGCGAGCAGTACTTC
size: once; J: TRBJ2-2; V: TRBV4-2; D: TRBD2; CDR3: CASTDPGLAGGPGELFF; DNA: TGTGCCAGCACCGATCCGGGACTAGCGGGGGGGCCCGGGGAGCTGTTTTTT